This TCR beta chain is drawn from a study of CD8+ T cells in alopecia areata listed by TCRdb under 2018. Describing the broader study: Treated patients were enrolled in an open-label pilot trial of oral tofacitinib at 5 to 10 mg twice daily for moderate-to-severe alopecia areata. Patients stayed on tofacitinib for 6 to 18 months and then had 6 months of follow-up off drug so that delayed response and recurrence could be assessed. In both human patients and the C3H/HeJ mouse model, the study applied high-throughput TCRbeta sequencing to look at T cell clonal expansion in alopecia areata. Human TCRbeta sequencing covered scalp tissue and sorted CD4+ and CD8+ peripheral blood T cells from patchy and totalis/universalis alopecia areata patients and healthy controls. Biopsies were taken from tofacitinib-treated patients at baseline and again at 4 and 24 weeks into treatment, and several of those patients also had a later scalp biopsy. Scalp clonality was compared among normal scalp (n=4), patchy alopecia areata scalp (n=8), and alopecia totalis/universalis scalp (n=8). RNA was extracted with the PAXgene miRNA kit for fixed scalp, the miRNeasy kit for PBMCs, and the RNeasy kit for mouse skin. TCRbeta CDR3 regions were amplified by immunoSEQ multiplex PCR using 35 Vbeta forward and 13 Jbeta reverse primers.

Note on this clone: Its antigen specificity is not known. Base qualities are not recorded, but no much larger clone differs from it by a single base.

From alopecia areata patients, peripheral blood was collected along with lesional scalp punch biopsies. PBMCs were isolated by density centrifugation and stained for CD3, CD4 and CD8, and CD4+ and CD8+ T cells were sorted on a FACSAria. Broad study findings and their caveats: Compared with normal scalp, lesional scalp, particularly in alopecia totalis/universalis, had higher clonality and more expanded CD8+ clones, which suggests antigenic drive. Scalp TCR repertoire analysis is complicated because resident alphabeta T cells in normal human skin are also sequenced, whereas mouse skin is dominated by gammadelta T cells. TCR sequences shared between patients were less clear than in mice, possibly partly because of HLA diversity in the patient population.

The CDR3 has 15 amino acids, counting the end cysteine and phenylalanine. Just the 45-base CDR3 DNA is kept, in frame starting at base 1. V lost 4 bases and J lost 6 bases; the stretch between them is 16 bases long. Reading the germline V gene gives CDR1 SGHRS and CDR2 YFSETQ. Receptor libraries were prepared by the immunoSEQ multiplex PCR assay. For TCR sequencing, RNA was extracted from every sample and reverse transcribed into cDNA to serve as template. SuperScript III was used for first-strand cDNA synthesis, primed with a 2:1 mix of oligo-dT and random hexamers. Amplification bias was assessed with a synthetic immune receptor repertoire, and residual bias was removed computationally. As for the original processing: After raw reads were preprocessed to remove errors, the CDR3 was defined following IMGT conventions as running from the conserved cysteine to phenylalanine. Clonality was calculated as 1 minus Shannon entropy normalized by log2 of the number of productive unique TCRs. Scalp TCRbeta sequences were cross-referenced with sorted blood CD4 and CD8 repertoires so that the CD4 or CD8 identity of scalp clones could be inferred. The table was pulled from immuneACCESS by TCRdb, which kept in-frame rearrangements only. Such tables lose some clones; where checked, under half of the loss comes from unresolved V genes, and the rest has no known cause. D and trimming come from the DNA, and the V and J calls and clone size come from that table. Counted in this sample were about 150,000 clones; around 47% of them appeared once. The biggest ten clones account for roughly 6.8% of the sample.

The sequence came from a human donor with alopecia areata. This chain joins TRBV5-1 to TRBJ2-2; no D gene call is confident. Sample: CD4+ T cells sorted from blood. This receptor carries the CDR3 CASSAARTQSGELFF. The nucleotide sequence reads TGCGCCAGCAGCGCGGCCCGTACCCAATCCGGGGAGCTGTTTTTT.